This passage covers 30 T cell receptor beta chains from one sample sequenced in a study of cytomegalovirus exposure and HLA in healthy donors. The PCR was carried out with 60 Vbeta primers and 13 Jbeta primers. The protocol was immunoSEQ multiplex PCR, while the TCRdb copy is restricted to in-frame clones and leaves out a portion. In the table there are about 160,000 clones, over 60% of which are singletons. Sequencing was done on a sample of PBMCs. All receptors derive from a woman aged 40 to 50 in good health and CMV-seronegative.

The chain recombines TRBV27 with TRBJ2-2, with TRBD2 identical over 13 bases. The CDR3 runs to 19 residues. Losses at the gene ends were 4 bases for V and 0 bases for J; bases not matched to a gene: 8. Germline V gene lookup returns CDR1 MNHEY and CDR2 SMNVEV (reference sequence). CDR3 sequence (DNA): TGTGCCAGCAGTTCCCGGACTAGCGGGGGACCCTCGAACACCGGGGAGCTGTTTTTT. Its translation: CASSSRTSGGPSNTGELFF.

V usage is TRBV28 and J usage is TRBJ1-5, with TRBD1 identical over 7 bases. Germline V lookup: CDR1 MDHEN, CDR2 SYDVKM. Losses at the gene ends were 6 bases for V and 1 base for J; bases not matched to a gene: 6. CDR3 length: 15 residues. The DNA of the CDR3 is TGTGCCAGCAGCTTGACAGGGCGAAGCAATCAGCCCCAGCATTTT. This translates into CASSLTGRSNQPQHF.

The chain employs TRBV7-9 and TRBJ2-1; D gene ambiguous. Trimming stripped 3 bases from V and 9 bases from J, with 6 bases between. Per the germline V gene, CDR1 is SEHNR and CDR2 is FQNEAQ (reference sequence). This CDR3 has 11 amino acids. The CDR3 sequence: CASSFLSEQFF. The CDR3 region has the DNA TGTGCCAGCAGCTTCCTGAGTGAGCAGTTCTTC.

V and J are TRBV7-8 and TRBJ2-1, with TRBD2 matching over 9 bases. This CDR3 spans 16 amino acids. With 1 base clipped from V and 2 bases from J, the junction kept 3 bases outside the gene matches. Germline V lookup: CDR1 SGHVS, CDR2 FQNEAQ. CDR3 in amino acids: CASSLDSGGPYNEQFF. DNA of the CDR3: TGTGCCAGCAGCTTAGATAGCGGGGGTCCCTACAATGAGCAGTTCTTC.

The chain uses TRBV7-2 and TRBJ1-2, with a possible D match to TRBD1 (5 bases). The CDR3 loop spans 14 amino acids. V lost 4 bases and J 3 bases, leaving 12 bases between the germline ends. CDR1 SGHTA and CDR2 FQGNSA come from the germline V gene. CDR3 loop: CASSYTPGDYGYTF. DNA for the CDR3: TGTGCCAGCAGCTATACCCCGGGGGACTATGGCTACACCTTC.

This clone was detected only a few times. The rearrangement joins TRBV5-1 to TRBJ1-2; 9 bases are shared with TRBD1. This CDR3 has 17 amino acids. V gave up 4 bases and J gave up 3 bases; unmatched junction bases: 13. Germline assignment: CDR1 SGHRS and CDR2 YFSETQ. The chain's CDR3 is CASSPGQGWNRDYGYTF. Here the CDR3 DNA reads TGCGCCAGCAGCCCCGGACAGGGGTGGAATAGAGACTATGGCTACACCTTC.

The chain has TRBV18 and TRBJ1-1; D gene uncertain. The germline V gene encodes CDR1 KGHSH and CDR2 LQKENI. V shed 3 bases and J shed 4 bases, with 15 bases lying between them. This CDR3 comprises 15 residues. DNA of the CDR3: TGTGCCAGCTCACCCTCAAGGTCCGGGAGCACTGAAGCTTTCTTT. Its protein is CASSPSRSGSTEAFF. The full variable domain, its missing parts supplied by reference TRBV18 and TRBJ1-1, is NAGVMQNPRHLVRRRGQEARLRCSPMKGHSHVYWYRQLPEEGLKFMVYLQKENIIDESGMPKERFSAEFPKEGPSILRIQQVVRGDSAAYFCASSPSRSGSTEAFFGQGTRLTVV.

The rearrangement joins TRBV2 to TRBJ1-4, with 9 bases matching TRBD1. Germline CDR1 SNHLY, CDR2 FYNNEI. This CDR3 contains 14 residues. Trimming took 7 bases from V and 9 from J; bases not matched to a gene: 9. CDR3 sequence reads: CASIWTGEMKKLFF. The CDR3 nucleotides are TGTGCCAGCATTTGGACAGGGGAAATGAAAAAACTGTTTTTT.

This clone turned up a few times. This chain links TRBV4-1 with TRBJ1-4; no clear D gene. Germline values: CDR1 MGHRA, CDR2 YSYEKL. Between the trimmed V and J ends, which lost 2 bases and 4 bases, there was a span of 11 bases. The CDR3 consists of 15 residues. CDR3 loop: CASSQSIGGNEKLFF. CDR3 bases: TGCGCCAGCAGCCAATCCATCGGCGGTAATGAAAAACTGTTTTTT.

This clone showed up just a few times. The V call is TRBV5-1, the J call TRBJ2-3, with D maybe TRBD1 (5 bases). V was shortened by 5 bases and J by 0 bases, with 10 bases between the two germline ends. Per germline, CDR1 SGHRS and CDR2 YFSETQ. CDR3 length: 14 amino acids. The CDR3 protein is CASRVQGSTDTQYF. CDR3 coding DNA: TGCGCCAGCAGAGTCCAGGGTAGCACAGATACGCAGTATTTT.

The chain recombines TRBV27 with TRBJ1-1; D is unclear. Germline loops: CDR1 MNHEY, CDR2 SMNVEV (reference sequence). This CDR3 contains 14 residues. Trimming removed 5 bases at V and 0 bases at J, with 10 bases between. The CDR3 loop reads CASSPWALNTEAFF. CDR3 bases: TGTGCCAGCAGTCCCTGGGCGTTGAACACTGAAGCTTTCTTT.

V usage is TRBV2 and J usage is TRBJ1-5; maybe TRBD1 (5 bases). CDR1 is SNHLY and CDR2 is FYNNEI in the germline V gene. This CDR3 region has 13 residues. Trimming pared 3 bases from V and 6 bases from J, leaving 9 bases between. The CDR3 here is CASSDQGRQPQHF. The CDR3 DNA follows: TGTGCCAGCAGTGATCAGGGCCGTCAGCCCCAGCATTTT.

This clone was counted only a few times. The V gene is TRBV18, the J gene TRBJ1-4; D may be TRBD1 (6 bases). V lost 5 bases to trimming and J lost 3 bases, with 10 bases between them. The CDR3 has 14 residues. Germline V lookup: CDR1 KGHSH, CDR2 LQKENI. CDR3 nucleotides: TGTGCCAGCTCATCAGGGGCCGCTAATGAAAAACTGTTTTTT. Protein sequence: CASSSGAANEKLFF.

This rearrangement joins TRBV4-1 to TRBJ2-7; 9 bases are shared with TRBD1. The CDR3 spans 14 residues. The germline gives CDR1 MGHRA, CDR2 YSYEKL. Losses at the gene ends were 4 bases for V and 4 bases for J; bases not matched to a gene: 5. The chain's CDR3 is CASSRDRVGYEQYF. DNA of the CDR3: TGCGCCAGCAGCCGGGACAGGGTGGGGTACGAGCAGTACTTC.

V usage is TRBV19 and J usage is TRBJ2-5; 7 positions match TRBD2. Losses at the gene ends were 7 bases for V and 5 bases for J; bases not matched to a gene: 13. The length of the CDR3 is 15 residues. Germline-derived CDR1 and CDR2 are LNHDA and SQIVND (reference sequence). CDR3 loop: CASTASGTVGETQYF. CDR3 bases: TGTGCCAGTACGGCTAGCGGAACCGTCGGGGAGACCCAGTACTTC. Complete variable domain (other parts from reference TRBV19 and TRBJ2-5): DGGITQSPKYLFRKEGQNVTLSCEQNLNHDAMYWYRQDPGQGLRLIYYSQIVNDFQKGDIAEGYSVSREKKESFPLTVTSAQKNPTAFYLCASTASGTVGETQYFGPGTRLLVL.

V and J are TRBV5-4 and TRBJ1-3; 8 positions match TRBD1. Losses at the gene ends were 4 bases for V and 3 bases for J; bases not matched to a gene: 6. In germline, CDR1 is SGHNT, CDR2 YYREEE (reference sequence). CDR3 length: 15 residues. The CDR3 region is CASSTRTGYGNTIYF. The CDR3 region has the DNA TGTGCCAGCAGCACTCGGACAGGGTATGGAAACACCATATATTTT. Filled out from reference TRBV5-4 and TRBJ1-3, the complete variable domain reads ETGVTQSPTHLIKTRGQQVTLRCSSQSGHNTVSWYQQALGQGPQFIFQYYREEENGRGNFPPRFSGLQFPNYSSELNVNALELDDSALYLCASSTRTGYGNTIYFGEGSWLTVV.

V and J are TRBV5-1 and TRBJ1-2; 12 bases agree with TRBD1. Trimming took 2 bases from V and 3 from J; bases not matched to a gene: 2. There are 15 residues in the CDR3. Germline CDR1 SGHRS, CDR2 YFSETQ. The DNA of the CDR3 is TGCGCCAGCAGCTTCGGGACAGGGGGCGACTATGGCTACACCTTC. Its protein product is CASSFGTGGDYGYTF.

The rearrangement links TRBV6-4 to TRBJ1-5; 9 positions agree with TRBD1. Germline V gene sequence: CDR1 MRHNA, CDR2 SNTAGT. This CDR3 has 17 amino acids. With 5 bases clipped from V and 5 bases from J, the junction kept 13 bases outside the gene matches. CDR3 DNA sequence: TGTGCCAGCAGTAACCTCCTAGGGACAGGGATCGATCAGCCCCAGCATTTT. It specifies CASSNLLGTGIDQPQHF.

The J gene is TRBJ1-2, the V gene TRBV18; 8 positions agree with TRBD1. The junction had 10 bases not matched to a gene; V was cut back by 2 bases and J by 2 bases. Germline V gene sequence: CDR1 KGHSH, CDR2 LQKENI. The CDR3 length is 17 residues. The DNA for the CDR3 is TGTGCCAGCTCACCAAACAGGGCAGGGGGCGAAAACTATGGCTACACCTTC. This codes for CASSPNRAGGENYGYTF.

The chain recombines TRBV6-4 with TRBJ1-1; D is possibly TRBD1 (6 bases). This CDR3 contains 12 residues. The V end was cut by 4 bases, the J end by 11 bases, with 14 bases between. In germline, CDR1 is MRHNA, CDR2 SNTAGT. CDR3 residues: CASSGRGIGAFF. The CDR3 DNA sequence: TGTGCCAGCAGTGGCAGGGGCATTGGGGCTTTCTTT.

The chain couples TRBV1 to TRBJ2-7; the table gives TRBD1 as D, unverified against the DNA. TRBV1 is recorded as a pseudogene. This CDR3 has 15 amino acids. CDR3 bases: TGCACCAGCAGCGAACACGGGGACAGGGGTTACGAGCAGTACTTC. Translating it yields CTSSEHGDRGYEQYF.

The chain links TRBV2 to TRBJ1-5; no definite D call. The germline gives CDR1 SNHLY, CDR2 FYNNEI. This CDR3 has 20 residues. Trimming left V 6 bases short and J 0 bases short, with 27 bases between. CDR3 region: CASSASPLTGGGGSNQPQHF. CDR3 DNA: TGTGCCAGCAGCGCTTCGCCACTCACGGGAGGAGGAGGTAGCAATCAGCCCCAGCATTTT.

This clone was seen once. The chain's CDR3 is CASSFLWGQSSYNEQFF. The CDR3 DNA sequence: TGTGCCAGCAGTTTTCTTTGGGGACAGAGCTCCTACAATGAGCAGTTCTTC. The chain couples TRBV27 to TRBJ2-1; 7 positions match TRBD1. Germline V gene data show CDR1 as MNHEY and CDR2 as SMNVEV (reference sequence). The CDR3 runs to 17 residues. Trimming cost V 3 bases and J 0 bases; bases outside gene matches: 8.

This clone appeared a few times. The genes are TRBV11-2 and TRBJ2-4, with 7 bases lining up with TRBD2. In germline, CDR1 is SGHAT, CDR2 FQNNGV. The CDR3 length is 14 residues. V was pared by 7 bases and J by 7 bases, with 10 bases of the junction left unmatched. CDR3 DNA sequence: TGTGCCAGCAACACCGCCGGACTAGGGAACATTCAGTACTTC. This codes for CASNTAGLGNIQYF.

This chain's CDR3 is CASSQPGGYTF. The DNA for the CDR3 is TGTGCCAGCAGCCAACCCGGGGGCTACACCTTC. The chain employs TRBV7-8 and TRBJ1-2; D is ambiguous. Deletions cut 5 bases from V and 8 bases from J, with 9 bases between. Germline V gene sequence: CDR1 SGHVS, CDR2 FQNEAQ. The CDR3 extends over 11 amino acids. Full variable domain (missing parts from reference TRBV7-8 and TRBJ1-2): GAGVSQSPRYKVAKRGQDVALRCDPISGHVSLFWYQQALGQGPEFLTYFQNEAQLDKSGLPSDRFFAERPEGSVSTLKIQRTQQEDSAVYLCASSQPGGYTFGSGTRLTVV.

The chain links TRBV6-1 to TRBJ2-3; D may be TRBD1 (5 bases). Germline CDR1 reads MNHNS; CDR2 reads SASEGT. Trimming shortened V by 10 bases and J by 2 bases, and 13 bases separated the two germline ends. The CDR3 runs 13 residues. The CDR3 reads CATKGLFTDTQYF. The CDR3 DNA is TGTGCCACAAAGGGGCTTTTCACAGATACGCAGTATTTT.

This clone was seen only a few times. The gene calls are TRBV18 and TRBJ2-5; D is possibly TRBD2 (7 bases). The CDR3 has 16 amino acids. The V end was cut by 3 bases, the J end by 5 bases, with 19 bases between. The germline gives CDR1 KGHSH, CDR2 LQKENI. The CDR3 sequence is CASSPTAGAGRETQYF. CDR3 bases: TGTGCCAGCTCACCTACGGCGGGGGCAGGACGGGAGACCCAGTACTTC.

This sequence joins TRBV6-6 and TRBJ2-7; TRBD2 is a possible D gene (6 bases). Per the germline V gene, CDR1 is MNHNY and CDR2 is SVGAGI (reference sequence). The CDR3 runs to 13 residues. With 7 bases removed from V and 6 bases from J, the gap between germline ends came to 16 bases. The CDR3 nucleotides are TGTGCCAGCACCTCTGTGGGGGGAGGCGAGCAGTACTTC. Translation gives CASTSVGGGEQYF.

CDR3 amino acids: CASSPIGQGFYGYTF. CDR3 DNA: TGCGCCAGCAGCCCTATAGGACAGGGCTTCTATGGCTACACCTTC. J is TRBJ1-2 and V is TRBV5-1, with 8 bases lining up with TRBD1. Germline-derived CDR1 and CDR2 are SGHRS and YFSETQ. The trim removed 4 bases at V and 4 bases at J, leaving 9 bases unmatched. The CDR3 is made up of 15 amino acids.

This clone has more than one count but fewer than ten. The sample has other DNA sequences that encode this CDR3 too. The gene calls are TRBV10-2 and TRBJ2-4, with D unresolved. Germline values: CDR1 WSHSY, CDR2 SAAADI. The CDR3 totals 14 residues. V shed 2 bases and J shed 0 bases, with 5 bases lying between them. The DNA for the CDR3 is TGCGCCAGCAGTGAGGAGCTAGCCAAAAACATTCAGTACTTC. This gives the protein CASSEELAKNIQYF.